This T cell receptor (beta chain) was sequenced in a study of blood T cell repertoires in COVID-19. The CDR3 contains 15 residues. The germline V gene encodes CDR1 SGHAT and CDR2 FQNNGV. J lost 8 bases, V lost 5 bases, and 9 bases had no gene match. This clone has a handful of counts. Repertoires were generated with immunoSEQ multiplex PCR, while TCRdb's copy carries only in-frame clones and drops some. The sample lists 150,000 to 250,000 clones, approximately 84% seen once, with 6.9% in the top ten. The V call is TRBV11-2, the J call TRBJ1-4; 9 bases are shared with TRBD1. The source of this sequence is a human donor with acute or convalescent COVID-19. The donor label of this sample is uncertain. The specimen sequenced was peripheral blood. As DNA, the CDR3 is TGTGCCAGCAGCCTCGGGGACAGGGAGAGCGAAAAACTGTTTTTT. Amino acids: CASSLGDRESEKLFF. Using reference TRBV11-2 and TRBJ1-4 for the parts outside the CDR3, the full variable domain is EAGVAQSPRYKIIEKRQSVAFWCNPISGHATLYWYQQILGQGPKLLIQFQNNGVVDDSQLPKDRFSAERLKGVDSTLKIQPAKLEDSAVYLCASSLGDRESEKLFFGSGTQLSVL.